This T cell receptor beta chain originates from a study of identical twins listed by TCRdb under 2016. Regarding the research as a whole: TCR alpha and beta repertoires from monozygotic twins, unrelated adults of various ages and cord blood were deep-sequenced to test whether fetal clonotypes persist. To rule out contamination, replicate twin experiments were performed at different times with different library preparation protocols. Broader findings and caveats from the paper: Because the same donors could not be followed over many years, the conclusions depended on cross-sectional statistical analysis. Out-of-frame TCR alpha sequences shared between twins showed an excess of low generation-probability sequences compared with coincidental sharing between unrelated individuals. A weaker excess of twin sharing was found in beta out-of-frame sequences because the signal-to-noise ratio was lowered by fewer shared sequences. In monozygotic twins, recombination models systematically underestimated out-of-frame TCR alpha sharing, but the models matched the sharing seen between unrelated individuals. Abundant cord blood beta clonotypes had fewer insertions, young adult naive repertoires showed a similar but weaker trend, and memory repertoires showed no such trend. Zero-insertion analyses could be partly confounded by invariant T cells such as MAIT and iNKT, although diverse VJ usage argued against such confounding for most clonotypes.

The library was built by means of 5' RACE. TCRdb shows the sequencer as Illumina HiSeq 2000. A universal primer binding site was introduced by template switching, and a unique molecular identifier was present in the final cDNA, enabling accurate counting of TCR cDNA molecules. Specific primers in the conserved constant-segment region were used to synthesize first-strand cDNA for TCR alpha and beta chains. To control for contamination, each cDNA library was double barcoded with a SMART-Mk sample barcode plus Illumina barcodes. Two successive PCR steps introduced TruSeq adapter sequences along with Illumina sample barcodes. TCR alpha and beta cDNA libraries were sequenced on the Illumina HiSeq platform with custom primers. The original pipeline was this. MiGEC processed the raw reads to extract unique molecular identifiers, while MiXCR was used to determine the CDR3 positions. For each individual, recombination models were inferred using an EM algorithm with the repgenHMM and IGoR tools. Shared clonotypes were analyzed with the tcR package in R, and sharing was normalized by the product of cloneset sizes. To study raw recombination free of thymic and clonal selection effects, out-of-frame nonproductive sequences were analyzed. Using fastp at Q25 and MiXCR, TCRdb reprocessed the public reads and kept productive beta chains. Every CDR3 protein is listed once, alongside the most common genes and DNA of its rows. These V and J calls rely on TCRdb rather than the paper's analysis. The sample contains about 200,000 distinct CDR3 sequences, about a tenth of them found a single time. The ten largest make up 5.1% of the sample.

All donors were healthy Caucasians. Using Miltenyi CD45RO+ enrichment and human naive T-cell isolation kits, memory (CD45RO+) and naive T cells were isolated from PBMC. The germline ends are 13 bases apart after V is trimmed by 6 bases and J by 0 bases. Looking up the germline V gene (reference sequence) yields CDR1 DFQATT and CDR2 SNEGSKA. Its CDR3 holds 14 amino acids, cysteine through phenylalanine. Only CDR3 DNA is held: 42 bases, read in frame from base 1. This clonotype was counted at least ten times. Its antigen target is currently unknown. The record has no base qualities; no much larger clone is one base away.

The clonotype was recovered from a woman aged 18-29 years in good health. This receptor chain uses TRBV20-1 and TRBJ2-3; the D gene is possibly TRBD2, with 6 bases matching. The sequencing input was memory (CD45RO+) T cells sorted from blood. The label giving this sample's cell subset or site can be read as: CD45RO+ enriched T cells. CDR3 sequence: CSARKGGSTDTQYF. The nucleotide sequence is TGCAGTGCGCGAAAGGGAGGCAGCACAGATACGCAGTATTTT.